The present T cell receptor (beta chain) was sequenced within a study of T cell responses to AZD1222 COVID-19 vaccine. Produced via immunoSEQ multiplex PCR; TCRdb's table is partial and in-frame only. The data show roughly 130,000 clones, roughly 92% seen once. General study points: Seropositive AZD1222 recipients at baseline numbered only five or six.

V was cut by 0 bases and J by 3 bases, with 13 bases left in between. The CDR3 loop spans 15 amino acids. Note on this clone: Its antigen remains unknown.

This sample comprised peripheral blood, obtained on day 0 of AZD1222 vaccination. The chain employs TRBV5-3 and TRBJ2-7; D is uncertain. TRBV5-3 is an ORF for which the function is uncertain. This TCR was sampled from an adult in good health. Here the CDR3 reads CARSLGCTDDYEQYF. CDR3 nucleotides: TGTGCCAGAAGCTTGGGCTGCACCGACGACTACGAGCAGTACTTC.